These 14 T cell receptor beta chains originate from one sample sequenced in a study of T cell responses to AZD1222 COVID-19 vaccine (dated by TCRdb to the early 2020s). Library preparation used the immunoSEQ multiplex PCR assay. TCRdb carries this immuneACCESS record with in-frame sequences only. Its versions omit some clonotypes, under half of them owing to an unresolved V gene in the studies checked, with the rest unexplained. Recorded for this sample are some 55,000 clones; around 92% of them occurred a single time. The ten largest clones capture around 2% of the sample. The meaning of the sample's time point label: baseline before first vaccination. This specimen consisted of peripheral blood, obtained on day 0 of AZD1222 vaccination. These receptors were obtained from an adult in good health.

A few counts support this clone. The rearrangement joins TRBV10-1 to TRBJ2-1; D is ambiguous. Germline V CDR1 and CDR2: WNHNN, SYGVQD (reference sequence). Deletions cut 0 bases from V and 8 bases from J, with 11 bases between. The CDR3 runs 14 residues. This CDR3 reads CASSESGGVHEQFF. Written as DNA, the CDR3 is TGCGCCAGCAGTGAGTCAGGCGGAGTCCATGAGCAGTTCTTC.

V gene TRBV24-1 combines with J gene TRBJ2-3; 9 positions agree with TRBD1. The CDR3 loop spans 15 amino acids. The J segment lost 5 bases and the V segment lost 4 bases, leaving 6 bases of the junction unmatched. Germline V gene sequence: CDR1 KGHDR, CDR2 SFDVKD. The CDR3 DNA sequence: TGTGCCACCAGTGACTTGGGGACAGGGATAGATACGCAGTATTTT. Translated, it gives CATSDLGTGIDTQYF.

The gene calls are TRBV6-5 and TRBJ1-6; D possibly corresponds to TRBD1 (5 bases). There are 14 residues in the CDR3. Trimming removed 6 bases from V and 7 bases from J, with 13 bases in between. Germline V CDR1 and CDR2: MNHEY, SVGAGI. CDR3 nucleotides: TGTGCCAGCAGATTCCGGGGCGAGAATTCACCCCTCCACTTT. This gives the protein CASRFRGENSPLHF.

The rearrangement links TRBV7-9 to TRBJ2-5; 11 nucleotides agree with TRBD1. Germline values: CDR1 SEHNR, CDR2 FQNEAQ (reference sequence). The CDR3 length is 14 residues. The V and J ends lost 4 bases and 4 bases, in that order; junction bases with no gene match: 2. As DNA, the CDR3 is TGTGCCAGCAGCTCGGACAGGGGGCCAGAGACCCAGTACTTC. Protein sequence: CASSSDRGPETQYF.

The chain couples TRBV5-1 to TRBJ2-5; D remains ambiguous. The CDR3 loop spans 11 amino acids. Germline V gives CDR1 SGHRS, CDR2 YFSETQ. V lost 6 bases, J lost 2 bases, and 5 bases lay in between. In DNA, the CDR3 is TGCGCCAGCACCATTCAAGAGACCCAGTACTTC. It is translated as CASTIQETQYF.

The rearrangement joins TRBV5-5 to TRBJ1-1; D is undetermined. CDR1 and CDR2 from the germline V gene are SGHKS and YYEKEE (reference sequence). CDR3 length: 13 residues. The V and J ends lost 1 base and 1 base respectively, with 5 bases between them. The CDR3: CASSLLWNTEAFF. The DNA of the CDR3 is TGTGCCAGCAGCTTGCTCTGGAACACTGAAGCTTTCTTT.

This chain links TRBV6-6 with TRBJ1-1; D gene uncertain. Germline CDR1 reads MNHNY; CDR2 reads SVGAGI (reference sequence). V dropped 3 bases and J dropped 0 bases, with 5 bases sitting between them. This CDR3 region has 13 residues. The DNA for the CDR3 is TGTGCCAGCAGTTATGCAATGAACACTGAAGCTTTCTTT. Protein product: CASSYAMNTEAFF.

This clone came up a few times. The rearrangement joins TRBV30 to TRBJ2-1; 10 bases match TRBD2. The germline CDR1 and CDR2 sequences are GTSNPN and SVGIG (reference sequence). V trimming: 5 bases; J trimming: 7 bases; junction bases outside the gene matches: 2. The CDR3 runs to 12 residues. The CDR3 region has the DNA TGTGCCTGGGGGGGACTAGCGAATGAGCAGTTCTTC. Amino acid sequence: CAWGGLANEQFF.

The table lists this clone with a count of one. The rearrangement joins TRBV18 to TRBJ1-1, with unresolved D. V was cut by 3 bases and J by 5 bases, with 13 bases left in between. Germline V gene data show CDR1 as KGHSH and CDR2 as LQKENI. This CDR3 is 14 amino acids long. The chain's CDR3 is CASSPGGGWTEAFF. In nucleotides, the CDR3 is TGTGCCAGCTCACCGGGTGGAGGTTGGACTGAAGCTTTCTTT. The full variable domain, completed using reference TRBV18 and TRBJ1-1, is NAGVMQNPRHLVRRRGQEARLRCSPMKGHSHVYWYRQLPEEGLKFMVYLQKENIIDESGMPKERFSAEFPKEGPSILRIQQVVRGDSAAYFCASSPGGGWTEAFFGQGTRLTVV.

The DNA for the CDR3 is TGTGCCAGCAGTGAAAACATGTCCTATGGCTACACCTTC. Its protein product is CASSENMSYGYTF. The chain uses TRBV2 and TRBJ1-2; D not certain. Per germline, CDR1 SNHLY and CDR2 FYNNEI. V lost 2 bases and J lost 4, with 8 bases in between. The CDR3 loop spans 13 amino acids.

J is TRBJ1-2 and V is TRBV6-5; D gene uncertain. V lost 8 bases and J lost 4, with 17 bases in between. CDR1 MNHEY and CDR2 SVGAGI come from the germline V gene. CDR3 size: 14 residues. The CDR3 nucleotides are TGTGCCAGCGCCGGAGAGGCTAGAGGCTATGGCTACACCTTC. This encodes CASAGEARGYGYTF.

In nucleotides, the CDR3 is TGCGCCAGCAGTGAGGGGAGGACCGGGACAGGGTGGTACGAGCAGTACTTC. As protein: CASSEGRTGTGWYEQYF. J is TRBJ2-7 and V is TRBV10-1; the match to TRBD1 covers 9 bases. This CDR3 spans 17 amino acids. Trimming at V came to 2 bases and at J to 4 bases, leaving 12 bases not matched to a gene. From germline, CDR1 is WNHNN and CDR2 SYGVQD (reference sequence).

This clone was counted once. V usage is TRBV7-9 and J usage is TRBJ2-1; possibly TRBD2 for D (6 bases). With 5 bases removed from V and 2 bases from J, the gap between germline ends came to 10 bases. CDR3 length equals 14 residues. Per the germline V gene, CDR1 is SEHNR and CDR2 is FQNEAQ (reference sequence). CDR3 region: CASSGGVPYNEQFF. The CDR3, as DNA: TGTGCCAGCAGCGGAGGGGTACCCTACAATGAGCAGTTCTTC.

The V gene is TRBV19, the J gene TRBJ2-1, with TRBD1 matching over 7 bases. Trimming at V came to 2 bases and at J to 5 bases, leaving 9 bases not matched to a gene. The germline V gene has CDR1 LNHDA and CDR2 SQIVND (reference sequence). The CDR3 runs to 16 residues. The CDR3: CASSIKPGQLDNEQFF. DNA of the CDR3: TGTGCCAGTAGTATAAAACCGGGACAGTTAGACAATGAGCAGTTCTTC. The full variable domain, its missing parts supplied by reference TRBV19 and TRBJ2-1, is DGGITQSPKYLFRKEGQNVTLSCEQNLNHDAMYWYRQDPGQGLRLIYYSQIVNDFQKGDIAEGYSVSREKKESFPLTVTSAQKNPTAFYLCASSIKPGQLDNEQFFGPGTRLTVL.